This record covers a single T cell receptor (beta chain). The antigen remains undetermined. The entry originates in a study of T cell responses to AZD1222 COVID-19 vaccine. Study-level points and caveats: Only a handful of AZD1222 recipients, roughly six in all, had baseline seropositivity. The repertoires were collected only after the peak T cell response.

Method: immunoSEQ multiplex PCR; TCRdb's copy keeps in-frame clones and lacks some. Counted here are 65,000 to 80,000 clones, under 95% occurring once; the ten biggest clones make up approximately 6.5%. The source was peripheral blood, collected on day 0 of MenACWY control vaccination. The receptor comes from an adult in good health.

CDR3 DNA sequence: TGTGCCAGCAGCAAAAAGGGCGGGCGCGGTGACGGGGAGGAGACCCAGTACTTC. This codes for CASSKKGGRGDGEETQYF. The chain uses TRBV21-1 and TRBJ2-5; the table's TRBD2 call for D was not verified on the DNA. TRBV21-1 is deemed a pseudogene. The CDR3 spans 18 residues.